The rows below give T cell receptor beta chains drawn from one sample of a study of cytomegalovirus exposure and HLA in healthy donors. The protocol was immunoSEQ multiplex PCR, while the TCRdb copy is restricted to in-frame clones and leaves out a portion. The table includes roughly 180,000 clones, roughly 74% detected once. The sample consisted of PBMCs. These receptors were taken from a woman in her thirties in good health and CMV-seropositive. Each CDR3 is given with its conserved first and last residue. A D gene is named only where the DNA matches it firmly. Clone size is stated in some rows and not others, as once, few, many or a class when expanded.

D	size	V	J	CDR3	DNA
NA	NA	TRBV5-1	TRBJ2-1	CASSLAGLVYNEQFF	TGCGCCAGCAGCTTGGCAGGGTTGGTTTACAATGAGCAGTTCTTC
TRBD1	NA	TRBV5-4	TRBJ1-4	CASSPDRDNEKLFF	TGTGCCAGCAGCCCGGACAGGGATAATGAAAAACTGTTTTTT
TRBD2	NA	TRBV14	TRBJ2-1	CASSLGLAGNEQFF	TGTGCCAGCAGCCTGGGACTAGCGGGTAATGAGCAGTTCTTC
TRBD1	NA	TRBV6-1	TRBJ2-7	CASSGRQGHYEQYF	TGTGCCAGCAGTGGTCGACAGGGGCACTACGAGCAGTACTTC
NA	NA	TRBV28	TRBJ1-3	CASSLFKGVSGNTIYF	TGTGCCAGCAGTTTATTTAAGGGAGTCTCTGGAAACACCATATATTTT
TRBD1	NA	TRBV6-1	TRBJ1-5	CASSDEVRGRFVSNQPQHF	TGTGCCAGCAGTGACGAGGTGAGGGGGCGCTTTGTTTCCAATCAGCCCCAGCATTTT
TRBD1	NA	TRBV7-9	TRBJ1-5	CASSSTGGNQPQHF	TGTGCCAGCAGCTCGACAGGGGGCAATCAGCCCCAGCATTTT
TRBD2	NA	TRBV11-2	TRBJ2-7	CASSTYRAGGRHEQYF	TGTGCCAGCAGCACATACCGGGCGGGGGGGCGGCACGAGCAGTACTTC
NA	NA	TRBV9	TRBJ1-1	CASSVTSGMNTEAFF	TGTGCCAGCAGCGTTACCAGTGGTATGAACACTGAAGCTTTCTTT
NA	NA	TRBV7-9	TRBJ1-3	CASSPPSSGNTIYF	TGTGCCAGCAGCCCGCCCAGCTCTGGAAACACCATATATTTT
TRBD1	NA	TRBV5-1	TRBJ1-5	CASSLGQGSNQPQHF	TGCGCCAGCAGCTTGGGACAGGGAAGCAATCAGCCCCAGCATTTT
NA	NA	TRBV6-5	TRBJ2-5	CASRLTSGGETQYF	TGTGCCAGCAGATTAACCTCAGGGGGGGAGACCCAGTACTTC
TRBD1	NA	TRBV10-3	TRBJ2-5	CAISPGTGQETQYF	TGTGCCATTTCCCCCGGGACAGGCCAAGAGACCCAGTACTTC
TRBD1	few	TRBV5-1	TRBJ2-2	CASSYHRGENTGELFF	TGCGCCAGCAGCTACCACAGGGGGGAGAACACCGGGGAGCTGTTTTTT
TRBD1	NA	TRBV15	TRBJ2-1	CATSIRANQGANNEQFF	TGTGCCACCAGCATCCGCGCGAACCAGGGGGCGAACAATGAGCAGTTCTTC
NA	NA	TRBV28	TRBJ2-7	CASSLPGEQYF	TGTGCCAGCAGTCTTCCGGGAGAGCAGTACTTC
NA	NA	TRBV6-1	TRBJ1-1	CASRQGMNTEAFF	TGTGCCAGCAGACAGGGCATGAACACTGAAGCTTTCTTT
NA	NA	TRBV4-1	TRBJ2-7	CASSSGGPYEQYF	TGCGCCAGCAGCTCTGGGGGCCCTTACGAGCAGTACTTC
NA	NA	TRBV7-2	TRBJ2-1	CASSSEAVRNEQFF	TGTGCCAGCAGCTCCGAGGCAGTCCGGAATGAGCAGTTCTTC
NA	NA	TRBV4-1	TRBJ1-3	CASSPRDSMWGNTIYF	TGCGCCAGCAGCCCGCGGGACTCCATGTGGGGAAACACCATATATTTT
NA	NA	TRBV15	TRBJ2-7	CATSRTGSLSEQYF	TGTGCCACCAGCAGAACCGGGAGTTTATCCGAGCAGTACTTC
NA	NA	TRBV5-6	TRBJ1-5	CASSFGPSEDQPQHF	TGTGCCAGCAGCTTTGGACCCTCGGAGGATCAGCCCCAGCATTTT
NA	NA	TRBV11-2	TRBJ2-2	CASSPAGAGELFF	TGTGCCAGCAGCCCCGCCGGTGCCGGGGAGCTGTTTTTT
NA	NA	TRBV28	TRBJ1-1	CASSFSAGGGKTEAFF	TGTGCCAGCAGTTTTTCGGCAGGAGGCGGGAAGACTGAAGCTTTCTTT
NA	NA	TRBV9	TRBJ1-1	CASSVVGGATTEAFF	TGTGCCAGCAGCGTAGTGGGGGGGGCGACCACTGAAGCTTTCTTT
NA	NA	TRBV7-2	TRBJ2-5	CASSLAGAGGGAQYF	TGTGCCAGCAGCTTAGCGGGGGCCGGGGGAGGGGCCCAGTACTTC
TRBD1	NA	TRBV6-1	TRBJ2-2	CASSRQGTNTGELFF	TGTGCCAGCTCCCGACAGGGGACGAACACCGGGGAGCTGTTTTTT
TRBD1	once	TRBV11-3	TRBJ1-1	CASSPDRGFNLNTEAFF	TGTGCCAGCAGCCCTGACAGGGGTTTCAATTTGAACACTGAAGCTTTCTTT
TRBD1	NA	TRBV6-5	TRBJ1-6	CASSWRTGGNSPLHF	TGTGCCAGCAGTTGGCGGACAGGGGGTAATTCACCCCTCCACTTT
NA	NA	TRBV28	TRBJ2-3	CASSVSGTDTQYF	TGTGCCAGCAGCGTATCAGGGACAGATACGCAGTATTTT
NA	few	TRBV5-1	TRBJ2-7	CASSSGDGVYEQYF	TGCGCCAGCAGCTCGGGAGACGGGGTCTACGAGCAGTACTTC
TRBD2	once	TRBV5-1	TRBJ2-7	CASSYPSGYEQYF	TGCGCCAGCAGCTATCCTAGCGGTTACGAGCAGTACTTC
NA	NA	TRBV6-5	TRBJ1-4	CASRGGGGEKLFF	TGTGCCAGCAGAGGGGGGGGTGGTGAAAAACTGTTTTTT
NA	NA	TRBV13	TRBJ1-1	CASSLAAGDVNTEAFF	TGTGCCAGCAGCTTAGCGGCAGGGGACGTGAACACTGAAGCTTTCTTT
NA	NA	TRBV2	TRBJ2-7	CASSPSYKSYEQYF	TGTGCCAGCAGCCCGTCCTATAAGTCCTACGAGCAGTACTTC
NA	few	TRBV6-5	TRBJ1-1	CASSSEMGPFF	TGTGCCAGCAGTTCCGAGATGGGGCCTTTCTTT
TRBD2	NA	TRBV2	TRBJ2-7	CASSPRLAGVQYF	TGTGCCAGCAGCCCCCGACTAGCGGGTGTTCAGTACTTC
NA	NA	TRBV2	TRBJ1-1	CASSEASTYTEAFF	TGTGCCAGCAGTGAAGCGTCGACTTACACTGAAGCTTTCTTT
NA	few	TRBV7-8	TRBJ1-5	CASSLSELEGPKPQHF	TGTGCCAGCAGCTTAAGTGAGCTGGAGGGCCCGAAGCCCCAGCATTTT
TRBD2	NA	TRBV5-4	TRBJ2-3	CASSQRGTTDTQYF	TGTGCCAGCAGCCAGCGGGGAACCACAGATACGCAGTATTTT
NA	NA	TRBV18	TRBJ1-6	CASSPSGGSGNSPLHF	TGTGCCAGCTCACCATCTGGCGGGTCGGGGAATTCACCCCTCCACTTT
TRBD2	NA	TRBV6-6	TRBJ2-3	CASRASGGPRDTQYF	TGTGCCAGCAGGGCTAGCGGGGGGCCCAGGGATACGCAGTATTTT